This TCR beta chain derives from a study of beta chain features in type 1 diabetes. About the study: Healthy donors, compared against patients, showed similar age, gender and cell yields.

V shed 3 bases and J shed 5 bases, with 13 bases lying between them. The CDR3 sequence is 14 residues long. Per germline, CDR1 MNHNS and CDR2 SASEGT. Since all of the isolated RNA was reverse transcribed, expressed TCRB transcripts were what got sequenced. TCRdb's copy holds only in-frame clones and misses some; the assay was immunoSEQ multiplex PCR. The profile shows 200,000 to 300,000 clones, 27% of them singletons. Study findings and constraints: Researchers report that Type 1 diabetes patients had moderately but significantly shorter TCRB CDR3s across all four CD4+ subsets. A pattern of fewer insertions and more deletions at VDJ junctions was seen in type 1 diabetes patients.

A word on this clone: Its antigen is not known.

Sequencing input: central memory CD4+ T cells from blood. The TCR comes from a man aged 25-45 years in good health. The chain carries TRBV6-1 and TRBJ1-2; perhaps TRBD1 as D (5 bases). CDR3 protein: CASSDGRDWYGYTF. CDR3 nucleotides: TGTGCCAGCAGTGACGGACGGGACTGGTATGGCTACACCTTC.